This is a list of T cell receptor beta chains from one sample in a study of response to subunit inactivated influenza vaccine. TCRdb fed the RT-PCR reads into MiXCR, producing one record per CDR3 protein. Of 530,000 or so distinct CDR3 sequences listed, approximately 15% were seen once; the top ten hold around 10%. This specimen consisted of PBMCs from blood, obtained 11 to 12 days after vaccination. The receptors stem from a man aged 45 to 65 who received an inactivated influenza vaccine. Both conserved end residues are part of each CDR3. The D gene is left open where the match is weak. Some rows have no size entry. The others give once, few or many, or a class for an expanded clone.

cdr3_aa: CSVQPGATEAFF
cdr3_nt: TGCAGCGTTCAACCGGGGGCGACTGAAGCTTTCTTT
j_call: TRBJ1-1
clone_size: .
d_call: .
v_call: TRBV29-1

cdr3_aa: CASAGGARETQYF
cdr3_nt: TGTGCCAGCGCTGGTGGAGCGAGAGAGACCCAGTACTTC
j_call: TRBJ2-5
clone_size: .
d_call: .
v_call: TRBV7-7

cdr3_aa: CSVATGYGGYTF
cdr3_nt: TGCAGCGTCGCGACAGGGTACGGTGGCTACACCTTC
j_call: TRBJ1-2
clone_size: few
d_call: TRBD1
v_call: TRBV29-1

cdr3_aa: CASSPPRGKKEKLFF
cdr3_nt: TGTGCCAGCAGCCCCCCCCGGGGAAAGAAGGAAAAACTGTTTTTT
j_call: TRBJ1-4
clone_size: few
d_call: .
v_call: TRBV7-9

cdr3_aa: CSARQTVAGPSTDTQYF
cdr3_nt: TGCAGTGCTCGCCAAACTGTAGCGGGACCTAGCACAGATACGCAGTATTTT
j_call: TRBJ2-3
clone_size: few
d_call: TRBD2
v_call: TRBV20-1

cdr3_aa: CASSLGGQRYGYTF
cdr3_nt: TGTGCCAGCAGCTTAGGGGGACAGCGGTATGGCTACACCTTC
j_call: TRBJ1-2
clone_size: many
d_call: TRBD1
v_call: TRBV11-2

cdr3_aa: CASSLFPAAGNEQFF
cdr3_nt: TGTGCCAGCAGCTTATTTCCAGCCGCCGGCAATGAGCAGTTCTTC
j_call: TRBJ2-1
clone_size: .
d_call: .
v_call: TRBV7-3

cdr3_aa: CASSHRTGTGYEQYF
cdr3_nt: TGCGCCAGCAGCCATAGGACAGGGACCGGCTACGAGCAGTACTTC
j_call: TRBJ2-7
clone_size: .
d_call: TRBD1
v_call: TRBV4-1

cdr3_aa: CASSPAGDTQYF
cdr3_nt: TGTGCCAGCAGCCCGGCCGGAGATACGCAGTATTTT
j_call: TRBJ2-3
clone_size: many
d_call: .
v_call: TRBV7-6

cdr3_aa: CASSSADREQFF
cdr3_nt: TGTGCCAGCAGCTCAGCGGACAGGGAGCAGTTCTTC
j_call: TRBJ2-1
clone_size: few
d_call: TRBD1
v_call: TRBV7-3

cdr3_aa: CASSQDLAGGNGYTF
cdr3_nt: TGCGCCAGCAGCCAAGATCTAGCAGGGGGCAATGGCTACACCTTC
j_call: TRBJ1-2
clone_size: .
d_call: TRBD1
v_call: TRBV4-3

cdr3_aa: CASSFGSGQAKEQYF
cdr3_nt: TGTGCCAGCAGCTTTGGTTCGGGACAGGCGAAAGAGCAGTACTTC
j_call: TRBJ2-7
clone_size: medium-sized
d_call: TRBD1
v_call: TRBV7-2

cdr3_aa: CARGGNNEQFF
cdr3_nt: TGCGCCAGAGGGGGAAACAATGAGCAGTTCTTC
j_call: TRBJ2-1
clone_size: .
d_call: .
v_call: TRBV5-1